This entry is about one T cell receptor beta chain. Its target is not known. The entry originates in a study of T and B cells in COVID-19 patients. Study findings and constraints: Early severe-case samples and blood from mildly ill patients during symptoms were in short supply.

TRB was amplified from about 240-490 ng of blood genomic DNA. TRB rearrangements were amplified by multiplex PCR with BIOMED2 TRB-A/B primers. TCRdb processed the multiplex PCR reads anew with MiXCR; each CDR3 protein has one entry. This sample has about 14,000 distinct CDR3 sequences; more than 25% occur once, and the top ten carry 5.5% to 8.5%. V trimming: 0 bases; J trimming: 4 bases; junction bases outside the gene matches: 17. The CDR3 has 21 residues. CDR1 MNHEY and CDR2 SMNVEV come from the germline V gene (reference sequence). The chain uses TRBV27 and TRBJ2-6; 8 bases map to TRBD1. The sequence was obtained from a human donor who had recovered from COVID-19. The specimen was blood. The CDR3 DNA reads TGTGCCAGCAGTTTATCGGGGCAGGGGGCTGGCTACACCTACGGGGCCAACGTCCTGACTTTC. It codes for CASSLSGQGAGYTYGANVLTF.